The 27 T cell receptor beta chains below come from one sample, sequenced in a study of cytomegalovirus exposure and HLA in healthy donors (dated 2017 in TCRdb). The receptor library was made with the immunoSEQ multiplex PCR assay. For the multiplex PCR, a mixture combining 60 forward primers for TCR Vbeta segments and 13 reverse primers for TCR Jbeta segments was used. TCRdb re-hosts the immuneACCESS table, in-frame sequences only. Its copies lack some clones; in the studies checked, an unresolved V gene accounts for under half of them, and the cause for the rest is not known. This sample has about 140,000 clones in its table, and roughly four fifths of those were observed once. The ten largest clones add up to more than 2.5% of the sample. Sequencing was done on a sample of PBMCs. The receptors stem from a man aged 18 to 29 in good health and CMV-seropositive.

The chain employs TRBV6-5 and TRBJ2-2, with 7 bases identical to TRBD2. The V segment lost 6 bases and the J segment 0 bases; nucleotides outside the gene matches: 4. This CDR3 region has 15 residues. CDR1 and CDR2 from the germline V gene are MNHEY and SVGAGI. DNA of the CDR3: TGTGCCAGCAGCCTACTAGCGACGAACACCGGGGAGCTGTTTTTT. Translation gives CASSLLATNTGELFF.

The chain joins TRBV27 to TRBJ1-2; D not certain. Trimming took 4 bases from V and 2 from J, leaving 11 bases between them. The CDR3 covers 14 residues. The germline V gene encodes CDR1 MNHEY and CDR2 SMNVEV (reference sequence). CDR3 bases: TGTGCCAGCAGTTCGAGGGCGCGGAACTATGGCTACACCTTC. It translates to CASSSRARNYGYTF.

This clone turned up a few times. The J gene is TRBJ1-1, the V gene TRBV11-2; D not resolved. CDR1 is SGHAT, CDR2 FQNNGV, per germline. This CDR3 has 14 amino acids. Trimming took off 1 base at V and 5 bases at J, with 11 bases between the two ends. The CDR3 DNA sequence: TGTGCCAGCAGCTTAGGGCTGAGAGGGACTGAAGCTTTCTTT. This sequence encodes CASSLGLRGTEAFF.

The chain carries TRBV4-1 and TRBJ2-3; 13 positions agree with TRBD2. CDR1 is MGHRA and CDR2 is YSYEKL in the germline V gene. The ends lost 4 bases at V and 3 bases at J; junction bases unmatched: 7. CDR3 size: 17 residues. Written as DNA, the CDR3 is TGCGCCAGCAGCCCCCTCGGACTAGCGGGAGAGACAGATACGCAGTATTTT. Translating it yields CASSPLGLAGETDTQYF.

The V gene is TRBV29-1, the J gene TRBJ1-4; 7 bases agree with TRBD1. V trimming: 6 bases; J trimming: 5 bases; junction bases outside the gene matches: 9. CDR1 and CDR2 (germline): SQVTM, ANQGSEA. The length of the CDR3 is 14 residues. For the CDR3, the DNA is TGCAGCGTCACACGGACAGGCACGAATGAAAAACTGTTTTTT. It yields the protein CSVTRTGTNEKLFF.

This sequence joins TRBV6-1 and TRBJ1-1; the D is unclear. This CDR3 has 15 residues. Germline-derived CDR1 and CDR2 are MNHNS and SASEGT. The V end lost 5 bases, the J end lost 1 base, and 14 bases lay between the germline ends. The CDR3 is CASSRGSPTNTEAFF. CDR3 sequence (DNA): TGTGCCAGCAGTCGCGGGTCCCCCACGAACACTGAAGCTTTCTTT.

This chain joins TRBV6-4 and TRBJ2-3, with TRBD2 matching 9 bases. The ends lost 2 bases at V and 5 bases at J; junction bases unmatched: 5. The germline gives CDR1 MRHNA, CDR2 SNTAGT. The CDR3 is 15 amino acids. The CDR3: CASSDGIAGVDTQYF. DNA for the CDR3: TGTGCCAGCAGTGACGGAATAGCGGGGGTAGATACGCAGTATTTT.

V is TRBV28 and J is TRBJ1-3, with TRBD1 matching 8 bases. The V and J ends lost 5 bases and 3 bases, in that order; junction bases with no gene match: 3. This CDR3 is 14 amino acids long. CDR1 and CDR2 (germline): MDHEN, SYDVKM. CDR3 in DNA: TGTGCCAGCAGTATAACAGGGGGTGGAAACACCATATATTTT. Amino acids: CASSITGGGNTIYF.

The V call is TRBV6-5, the J call TRBJ1-4, with 9 positions matching TRBD1. CDR1 is MNHEY, CDR2 SVGAGI, per germline. This CDR3 is 12 amino acids long. After removal of 8 bases from V and 7 bases from J, the junction contained 2 bases not matched to a gene. In DNA form, the CDR3 reads TGTGCCAGCCGGACAGGGGCTGAAAAACTGTTTTTT. It translates to CASRTGAEKLFF.

The rearrangement uses TRBV5-1 and TRBJ1-2; 9 bases map to TRBD1. CDR3 length: 15 amino acids. V shed 0 bases, J shed 6 bases, and the junction held 6 bases outside the gene matches. The germline gives CDR1 SGHRS, CDR2 YFSETQ. The DNA for the CDR3 is TGCGCCAGCAGCTTGGAGAACAGGGGGCCGGATGGCTACACCTTC. Its translation is CASSLENRGPDGYTF. Looking up the rest from reference TRBV5-1 and TRBJ1-2 gives the full variable domain: KAGVTQTPRYLIKTRGQQVTLSCSPISGHRSVSWYQQTPGQGLQFLFEYFSETQRNKGNFPGRFSGRQFSNSRSEMNVSTLELGDSALYLCASSLENRGPDGYTFGSGTRLTVV.

The CDR3 spells CASSAPGSNQPQHF. The CDR3 nucleotides read TGTGCCAGCAGTGCCCCGGGAAGCAATCAGCCCCAGCATTTT. This sequence joins TRBV25-1 and TRBJ1-5; D not resolved. CDR1 is MGHDK, CDR2 SYGVNS, per germline. The germline V and J ends were trimmed by 4 bases and 1 base, with 8 bases remaining between them. CDR3 size: 14 residues.

The chain is built from TRBV19 and TRBJ2-1; TRBD2 matches 8 bases. The CDR3 length is 15 residues. The V gene end was trimmed by 5 bases and the J gene end by 4 bases; junction bases not matched to a gene: 7. The germline gives CDR1 LNHDA, CDR2 SQIVND (reference sequence). The DNA for the CDR3 is TGTGCCAGTAGTGTCGGGACTAGGGGATACAATGAGCAGTTCTTC. As protein: CASSVGTRGYNEQFF.

This clone was detected only a few times. V gene TRBV19 combines with J gene TRBJ1-1; D is unresolved. This CDR3 has 12 residues. CDR1 and CDR2 (germline): LNHDA, SQIVND (reference sequence). Trimming took 6 bases from V and 6 from J, leaving 11 bases between them. The CDR3 reads CASSQPGSEAFF. CDR3 nucleotides: TGTGCCAGTAGCCAACCGGGGTCTGAAGCTTTCTTT.

The gene calls are TRBV7-9 and TRBJ2-7; 9 positions match TRBD1. Unmatched junction bases numbered 8, after V lost 5 bases and J lost 6 bases. Germline-derived CDR1 and CDR2 are SEHNR and FQNEAQ (reference sequence). This CDR3 comprises 14 residues. The CDR3 is CASSPPGQGSEQYF. In DNA, the CDR3 is TGTGCCAGCAGCCCCCCTGGACAGGGGAGCGAGCAGTACTTC.

This clone was observed a few times. The chain recombines TRBV5-1 with TRBJ2-7, with D perhaps TRBD1 (5 bases). CDR1 and CDR2 from the germline V gene are SGHRS and YFSETQ. CDR3 length equals 14 residues. The V end lost 0 bases, the J end lost 2 bases, and 9 bases lay between the germline ends. The CDR3 DNA reads as TGCGCCAGCAGCTTGGGACAGAGCACCTACGAGCAGTACTTC. Its translation is CASSLGQSTYEQYF.

The chain couples TRBV19 to TRBJ1-5, with 7 bases aligning to TRBD1. The CDR3 covers 14 residues. After removal of 4 bases from V and 6 bases from J, the junction contained 6 bases not matched to a gene. Germline CDR1 and CDR2: LNHDA and SQIVND (reference sequence). The CDR3 protein is CASSTGQVSQPQHF. DNA for the CDR3: TGTGCCAGTAGTACCGGACAGGTCAGTCAGCCCCAGCATTTT.

The CDR3 nucleotides read TGTGCCAGCAGACGACAGGGGTTGAGCAATCAGCCCCAGCATTTT. This encodes CASRRQGLSNQPQHF. The chain uses TRBV28 and TRBJ1-5; 8 nucleotides line up with TRBD1. After removal of 6 bases from V and 1 base from J, the junction contained 5 bases not matched to a gene. There are 15 residues in the CDR3. Germline V gives CDR1 MDHEN, CDR2 SYDVKM.

The chain is built from TRBV4-1 and TRBJ2-1; 12 positions agree with TRBD2. V shed 1 base, J shed 9 bases, and the junction held 7 bases outside the gene matches. Germline CDR1 is MGHRA and CDR2 is YSYEKL. The CDR3 is 16 amino acids. This chain's CDR3 is CASSQGGTSGSGEQFF. The CDR3 nucleotides read TGCGCCAGCAGCCAAGGTGGGACTAGCGGGTCTGGTGAGCAGTTCTTC.

The gene calls are TRBV6-5 and TRBJ2-7; D is perhaps TRBD2 (6 bases). Deletions cut 7 bases from V and 5 bases from J, with 15 bases between. This CDR3 is built from 13 residues. CDR1 is MNHEY and CDR2 is SVGAGI in the germline V gene. The CDR3 region is CASNQGGVHEQYF. The DNA for the CDR3 is TGTGCCAGCAACCAAGGCGGGGTACACGAGCAGTACTTC.

In DNA, the CDR3 is TGTGCCAGCAGTTCTCCATCGGGACATCTGGTCAACTATGGCTACACCTTC. This translates into CASSSPSGHLVNYGYTF. The rearrangement uses TRBV28 and TRBJ1-2, with D possibly TRBD1 on 6 matching bases. This CDR3 contains 17 residues. The V end lost 4 bases, the J end lost 2 bases, and 20 bases lay between the germline ends. Germline CDR1 is MDHEN and CDR2 is SYDVKM.

The chain couples TRBV28 to TRBJ2-7; 8 bases match TRBD2. V trimming: 4 bases; J trimming: 3 bases; junction bases outside the gene matches: 5. There are 14 residues in the CDR3. The V gene's germline CDR1 is MDHEN and CDR2 SYDVKM. The CDR3 loop reads CASSSPGGNYEQYF. The DNA for the CDR3 is TGTGCCAGCAGTTCCCCGGGAGGGAACTACGAGCAGTACTTC.

V and J are TRBV2 and TRBJ1-6; 8 bases match TRBD1. This CDR3 is built from 15 residues. The germline gives CDR1 SNHLY, CDR2 FYNNEI. Trimming took 5 bases from V and 8 from J; bases not matched to a gene: 8. DNA for the CDR3: TGTGCCAGCAGTCCTCGGACAGGGTGGGATTCACCCCTCCACTTT. Translating gives CASSPRTGWDSPLHF.

V gene TRBV7-2 combines with J gene TRBJ2-1, with 11 bases fitting TRBD2. V dropped 2 bases and J dropped 7; count of bases not matched to a gene: 4. The CDR3 is 15 residues long. Per the germline V gene, CDR1 is SGHTA and CDR2 is FQGNSA. CDR3 coding DNA: TGTGCCAGCAGCTTACTAGCGGGAGGTCAGAATGAGCAGTTCTTC. As protein: CASSLLAGGQNEQFF.

The genes are TRBV5-4 and TRBJ1-4; D remains ambiguous. Trimming shortened V by 0 bases and J by 0 bases, and 15 bases separated the two germline ends. The CDR3 covers 18 residues. Germline V gene sequence: CDR1 SGHNT, CDR2 YYREEE (reference sequence). CDR3 residues: CASSLVLSIAATNEKLFF. CDR3 in DNA: TGTGCCAGCAGCTTGGTTCTCAGCATTGCGGCAACTAATGAAAAACTGTTTTTT.

The V and J genes are TRBV7-9 and TRBJ2-5; D unresolved. Deletions cut 2 bases from V and 0 bases from J, with 4 bases between. The CDR3 sequence is 13 residues long. CDR1 is SEHNR and CDR2 is FQNEAQ in the germline V gene (reference sequence). The CDR3, as DNA: TGTGCCAGCAGCTTACCTGACCAAGAGACCCAGTACTTC. Translating it yields CASSLPDQETQYF.

The chain combines TRBV27 with TRBJ2-7, with 7 bases that match TRBD2. The CDR3 has 13 amino acids. With V trimmed by 2 bases and J by 6 bases, 4 bases remained unmatched. Germline V gene lookup returns CDR1 MNHEY and CDR2 SMNVEV (reference sequence). CDR3 coding DNA: TGTGCCAGCAGTTTAGCGGGAGTCCCCGAGCAGTACTTC. It codes for CASSLAGVPEQYF.

This clone was observed a few times. The rearrangement joins TRBV7-8 to TRBJ1-1; tentative D call: TRBD1 (5 bases). Trimming left V 5 bases short and J 8 bases short, with 24 bases between. The CDR3 consists of 16 residues. CDR1 SGHVS and CDR2 FQNEAQ come from the germline V gene. Here the CDR3 DNA reads TGTGCCAGCAGCAAAGCAACGGGGGGATTTTCACAGGAAGCTTTCTTT. It translates to CASSKATGGFSQEAFF.